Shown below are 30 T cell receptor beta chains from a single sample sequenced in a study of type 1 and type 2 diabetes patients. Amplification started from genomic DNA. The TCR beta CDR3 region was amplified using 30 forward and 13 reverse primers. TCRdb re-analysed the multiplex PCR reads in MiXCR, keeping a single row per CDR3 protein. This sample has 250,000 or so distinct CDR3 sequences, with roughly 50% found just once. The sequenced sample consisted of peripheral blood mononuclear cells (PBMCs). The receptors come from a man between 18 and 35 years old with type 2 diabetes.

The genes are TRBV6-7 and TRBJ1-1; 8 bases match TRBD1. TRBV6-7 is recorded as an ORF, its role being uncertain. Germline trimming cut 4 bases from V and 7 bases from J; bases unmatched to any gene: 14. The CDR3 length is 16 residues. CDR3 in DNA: TGTGCCAGCAGTTTCGCGACAGGGGTTGACGGAATTGAAGCTTTCTTT. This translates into CASSFATGVDGIEAFF.

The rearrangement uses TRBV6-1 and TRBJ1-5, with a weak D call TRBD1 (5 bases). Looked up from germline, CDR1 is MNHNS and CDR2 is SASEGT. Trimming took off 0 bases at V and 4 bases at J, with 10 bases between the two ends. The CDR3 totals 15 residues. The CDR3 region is CASSEAGGGNQPQHF. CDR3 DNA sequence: TGTGCCAGCAGTGAAGCGGGGGGGGGAAATCAGCCCCAGCATTTT.

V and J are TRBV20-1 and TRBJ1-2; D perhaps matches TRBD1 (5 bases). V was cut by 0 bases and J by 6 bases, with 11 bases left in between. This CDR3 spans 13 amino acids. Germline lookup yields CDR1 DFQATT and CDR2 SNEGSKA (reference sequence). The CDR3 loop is CSARDGVGDGYTF. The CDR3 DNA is TGCAGTGCTAGAGATGGGGTAGGGGATGGCTACACCTTC.

DNA of the CDR3: TGTGCCAGTATGGCGTTACTGGCGGGAGGTTACAATGAGCAGTTCTTC. This translates into CASMALLAGGYNEQFF. The chain recombines TRBV19 with TRBJ2-1, with TRBD2 matching 8 bases. V gave up 7 bases and J gave up 4 bases; unmatched junction bases: 12. The germline V gene encodes CDR1 LNHDA and CDR2 SQIVND (reference sequence). There are 16 residues in the CDR3.

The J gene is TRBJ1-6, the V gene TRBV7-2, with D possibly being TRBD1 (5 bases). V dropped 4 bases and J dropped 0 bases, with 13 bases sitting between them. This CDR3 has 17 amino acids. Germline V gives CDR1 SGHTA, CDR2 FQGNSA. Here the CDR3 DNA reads TGTGCCAGCAGCTCTCGGGCAGGGAGCTCCTATAATTCACCCCTCCACTTT. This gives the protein CASSSRAGSSYNSPLHF.

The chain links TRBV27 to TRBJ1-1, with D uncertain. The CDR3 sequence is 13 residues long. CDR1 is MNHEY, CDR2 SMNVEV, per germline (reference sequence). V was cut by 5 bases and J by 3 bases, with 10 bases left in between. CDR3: CASSRSLDTEAFF. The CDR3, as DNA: TGTGCCAGCAGTAGGTCCCTGGACACTGAAGCTTTCTTT.

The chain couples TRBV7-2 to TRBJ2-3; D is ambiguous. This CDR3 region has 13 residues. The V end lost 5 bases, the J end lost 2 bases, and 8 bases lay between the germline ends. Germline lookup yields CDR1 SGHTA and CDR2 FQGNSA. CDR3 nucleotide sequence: TGTGCCAGCAGCGTAAGAATCACAGATACGCAGTATTTT. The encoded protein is CASSVRITDTQYF.

Here the CDR3 reads CASSIQGTIYEQYF. The CDR3 bases are TGTGCCAGTAGTATTCAGGGAACGATCTACGAGCAGTACTTC. The J gene is TRBJ2-7, the V gene TRBV19; the D gene is possibly TRBD1 (5 bases). The CDR3 has 14 amino acids. Germline lookup yields CDR1 LNHDA and CDR2 SQIVND (reference sequence). Trimming stripped 3 bases from V and 3 bases from J, with 12 bases between.

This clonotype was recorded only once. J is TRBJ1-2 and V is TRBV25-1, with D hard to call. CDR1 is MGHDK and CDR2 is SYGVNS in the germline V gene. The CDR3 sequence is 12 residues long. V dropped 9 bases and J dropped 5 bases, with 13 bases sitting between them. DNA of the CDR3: TGTGCCAGAATCGCGGGGATGTATGGCTACACCTTC. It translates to CARIAGMYGYTF.

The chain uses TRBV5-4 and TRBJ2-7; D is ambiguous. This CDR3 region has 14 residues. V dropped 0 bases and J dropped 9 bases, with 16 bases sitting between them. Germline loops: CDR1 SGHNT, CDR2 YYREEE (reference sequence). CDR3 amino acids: CASSLEGKVLGQYF. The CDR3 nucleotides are TGTGCCAGCAGCTTGGAAGGCAAGGTGCTCGGGCAGTACTTC.

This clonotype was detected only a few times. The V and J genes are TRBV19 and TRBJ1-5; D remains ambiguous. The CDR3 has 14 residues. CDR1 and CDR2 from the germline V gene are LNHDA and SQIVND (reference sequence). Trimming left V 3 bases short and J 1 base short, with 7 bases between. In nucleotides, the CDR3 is TGTGCCAGTAGTATGATGGGAAGCAATCAGCCCCAGCATTTT. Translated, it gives CASSMMGSNQPQHF.

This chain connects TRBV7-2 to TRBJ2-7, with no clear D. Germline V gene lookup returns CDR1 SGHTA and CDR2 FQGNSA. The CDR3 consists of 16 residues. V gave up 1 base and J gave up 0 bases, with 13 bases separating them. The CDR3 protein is CASSLGPGRSSYEQYF. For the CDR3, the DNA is TGTGCCAGCAGCTTAGGACCCGGACGCAGCTCCTACGAGCAGTACTTC.

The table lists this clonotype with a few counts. The chain's CDR3 is CASSLSRTQYF. In DNA form, the CDR3 reads TGTGCCAGCAGTTTGTCCCGAACCCAGTACTTC. The gene calls are TRBV12-3 or TRBV12-4 and TRBJ2-5, with unresolved D. This CDR3 has 11 residues. V lost 3 bases and J lost 8, with 7 bases in between.

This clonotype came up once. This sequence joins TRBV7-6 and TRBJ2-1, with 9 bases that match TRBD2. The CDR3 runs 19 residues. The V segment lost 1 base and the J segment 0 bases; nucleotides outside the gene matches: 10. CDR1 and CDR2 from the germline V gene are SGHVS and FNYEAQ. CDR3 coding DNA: TGTGCCAGCAGCTTAGAGGCGGGAGGGCCCGGTGGCTCCTACAATGAGCAGTTCTTC. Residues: CASSLEAGGPGGSYNEQFF. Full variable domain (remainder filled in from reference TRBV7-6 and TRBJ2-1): GAGVSQSPRYKVTKRGQDVALRCDPISGHVSLYWYRQALGQGPEFLTYFNYEAQQDKSGLPNDRFSAERPEGSISTLTIQRTEQRDSAMYRCASSLEAGGPGGSYNEQFFGPGTRLTVL.

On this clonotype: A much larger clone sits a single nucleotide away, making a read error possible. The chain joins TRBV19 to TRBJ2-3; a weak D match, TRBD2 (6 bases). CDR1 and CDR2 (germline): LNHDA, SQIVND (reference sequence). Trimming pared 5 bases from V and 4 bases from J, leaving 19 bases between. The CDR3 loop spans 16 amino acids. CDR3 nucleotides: TGTGCCAGTAGTCCTCCCCCGGGACTTGGCTCAGATACGCAGTATTTT. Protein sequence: CASSPPPGLGSDTQYF.

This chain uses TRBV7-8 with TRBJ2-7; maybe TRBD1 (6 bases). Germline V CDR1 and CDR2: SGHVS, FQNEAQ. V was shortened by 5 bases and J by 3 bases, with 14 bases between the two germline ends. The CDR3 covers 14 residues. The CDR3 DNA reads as TGTGCCAGCAGCCCAAGGACAGTAGTCTACGAGCAGTACTTC. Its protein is CASSPRTVVYEQYF. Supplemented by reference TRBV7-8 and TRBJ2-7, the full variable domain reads GAGVSQSPRYKVAKRGQDVALRCDPISGHVSLFWYQQALGQGPEFLTYFQNEAQLDKSGLPSDRFFAERPEGSVSTLKIQRTQQEDSAVYLCASSPRTVVYEQYFGPGTRLTVT.

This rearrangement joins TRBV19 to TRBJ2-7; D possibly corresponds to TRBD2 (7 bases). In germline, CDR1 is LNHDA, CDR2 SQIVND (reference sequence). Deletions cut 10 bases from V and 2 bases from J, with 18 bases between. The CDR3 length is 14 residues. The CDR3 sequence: CATRGGSRAYEQYF. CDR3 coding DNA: TGTGCCACTAGGGGGGGGTCAAGAGCCTACGAGCAGTACTTC.

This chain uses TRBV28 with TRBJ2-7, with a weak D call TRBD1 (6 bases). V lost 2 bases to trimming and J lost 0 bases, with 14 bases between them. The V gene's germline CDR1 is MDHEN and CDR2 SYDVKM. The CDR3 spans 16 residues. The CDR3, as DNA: TGTGCCAGCAGTTTAAACCGACAGGACCTCTCCTACGAGCAGTACTTC. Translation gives CASSLNRQDLSYEQYF.

The CDR3 loop is CATSVVGDGYTF. The CDR3 DNA sequence: TGTGCCACTTCGGTGGTGGGGGATGGCTACACCTTC. The J gene is TRBJ1-2, the V gene TRBV10-3, with D maybe TRBD1 (5 bases). This CDR3 is built from 12 residues. Germline V gives CDR1 ENHRY, CDR2 SYGVKD. The ends were cut back, 10 bases at V and 6 bases at J, with 15 bases in the middle.

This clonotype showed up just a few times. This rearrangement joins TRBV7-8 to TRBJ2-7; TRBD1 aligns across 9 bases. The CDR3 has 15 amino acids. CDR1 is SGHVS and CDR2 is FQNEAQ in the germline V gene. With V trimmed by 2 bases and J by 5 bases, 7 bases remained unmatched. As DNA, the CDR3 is TGTGCCAGCAGCTTAAGGACAGGGGCGCCGGACGAGCAGTACTTC. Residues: CASSLRTGAPDEQYF.

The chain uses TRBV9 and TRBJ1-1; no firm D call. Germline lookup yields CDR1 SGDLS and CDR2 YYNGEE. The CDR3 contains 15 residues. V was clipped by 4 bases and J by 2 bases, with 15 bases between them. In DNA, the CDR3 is TGTGCCAGCAGCCAAGTCGCGGGCGTAAACACTGAAGCTTTCTTT. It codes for CASSQVAGVNTEAFF. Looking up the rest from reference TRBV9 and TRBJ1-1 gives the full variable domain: DSGVTQTPKHLITATGQRVTLRCSPRSGDLSVYWYQQSLDQGLQFLIQYYNGEERAKGNILERFSAQQFPDLHSELNLSSLELGDSALYFCASSQVAGVNTEAFFGQGTRLTVV.

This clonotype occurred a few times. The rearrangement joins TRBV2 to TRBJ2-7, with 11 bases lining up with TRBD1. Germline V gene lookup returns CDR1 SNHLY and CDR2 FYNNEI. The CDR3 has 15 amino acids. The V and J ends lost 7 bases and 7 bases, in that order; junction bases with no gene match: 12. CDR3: CASTRPGQGDGEQYF. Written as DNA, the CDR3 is TGTGCCAGCACCAGACCGGGACAGGGGGATGGAGAGCAGTACTTC.

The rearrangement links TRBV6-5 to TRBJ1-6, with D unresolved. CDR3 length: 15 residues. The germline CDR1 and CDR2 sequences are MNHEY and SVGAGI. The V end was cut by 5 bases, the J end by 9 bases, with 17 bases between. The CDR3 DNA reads TGTGCCAGCAGTCCAAACTCCATCTCGGGTTCACCCCTCCACTTT. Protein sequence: CASSPNSISGSPLHF.

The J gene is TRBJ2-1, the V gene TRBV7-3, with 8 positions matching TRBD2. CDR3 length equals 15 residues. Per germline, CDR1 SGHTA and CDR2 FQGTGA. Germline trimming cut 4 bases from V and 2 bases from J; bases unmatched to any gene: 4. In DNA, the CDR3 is TGTGCCAGCAGCTCACCGGGACTAGCCTACAATGAGCAGTTCTTC. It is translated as CASSSPGLAYNEQFF.

CDR3 in amino acids: CASSVGQEQPQHF. Here the CDR3 DNA reads TGTGCCAGCAGCGTCGGACAGGAGCAGCCCCAGCATTTT. The chain links TRBV11-2 to TRBJ1-5; TRBD1 matches at 7 bases. The junction had 5 bases not matched to a gene; V was cut back by 5 bases and J by 7 bases. The CDR3 runs 13 residues. Germline loops: CDR1 SGHAT, CDR2 FQNNGV.

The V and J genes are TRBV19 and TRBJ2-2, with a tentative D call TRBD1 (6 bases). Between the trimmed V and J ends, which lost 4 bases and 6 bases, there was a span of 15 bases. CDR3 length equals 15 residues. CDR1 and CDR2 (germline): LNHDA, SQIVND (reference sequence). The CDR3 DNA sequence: TGTGCCAGTAGTACAGCCAGACAGGTCTCCGGGGAGCTGTTTTTT. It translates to CASSTARQVSGELFF.

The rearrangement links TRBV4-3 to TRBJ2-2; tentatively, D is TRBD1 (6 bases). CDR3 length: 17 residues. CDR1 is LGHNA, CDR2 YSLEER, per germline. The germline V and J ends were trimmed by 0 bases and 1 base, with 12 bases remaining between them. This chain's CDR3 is CASSQDPGVLNTGELFF. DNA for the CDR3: TGCGCCAGCAGCCAAGATCCAGGGGTCCTGAACACCGGGGAGCTGTTTTTT.

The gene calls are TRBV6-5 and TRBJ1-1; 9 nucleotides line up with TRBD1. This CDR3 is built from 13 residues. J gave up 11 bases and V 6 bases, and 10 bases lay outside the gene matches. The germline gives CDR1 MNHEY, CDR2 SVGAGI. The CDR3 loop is CASSRPGTGKAFF. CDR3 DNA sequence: TGTGCCAGCAGCCGTCCCGGGACAGGGAAGGCTTTCTTT.

CDR3 nucleotide sequence: TGTGCCAGCAGCCGTGGACACTCGCGGGGCGAGCAGTACTTC. Protein sequence: CASSRGHSRGEQYF. The V gene is TRBV14, the J gene TRBJ2-7; D is perhaps TRBD2 (6 bases). Between the trimmed V and J ends, which lost 4 bases and 6 bases, there was a span of 16 bases. This CDR3 is 14 amino acids long. Germline V gene data show CDR1 as SGHDN and CDR2 as FVKESK.

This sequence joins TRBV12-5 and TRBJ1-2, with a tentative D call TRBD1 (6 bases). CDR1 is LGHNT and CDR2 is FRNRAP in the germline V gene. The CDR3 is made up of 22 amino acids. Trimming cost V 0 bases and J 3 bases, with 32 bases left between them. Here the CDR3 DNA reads TGTGCTAGTGGTTTGGTACGCGCTACGCCGCAGGAGGTCTGGGGGCGCGACTATGGCTACACCTTC. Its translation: CASGLVRATPQEVWGRDYGYTF.